Described below is a single T cell receptor beta chain sequence and its context. Its antigen is as yet unknown. The libraries of TRB cDNA were prepared using 5' RACE with UMI labels. TCRdb re-called the 5' RACE reads; every CDR3 protein appears as one record, without DNA. This table holds 69,000 or so distinct CDR3 sequences. This sample stems from a study of CXCR3-negative and CXCR3-positive naive CD8 T cells. Study-level findings and limits: Memory CD8+ T cell repertoires were far less diverse than both naive subsets. Naive subsets did not differ in surface CD5, and the authors estimated TCR strength using properties of the TRB CDR3.

Naive cells were sorted as CD45RO-, CCR7+, CD27+ and CD95-. CDR3 length: 14 amino acids. Per the germline V gene, CDR1 is SGHTA and CDR2 is FQGNSA. The clonotype comes from a human donor in good health. Some clones in this sample may be carry-over from other donors' samples. The gene calls are TRBV7-2 and TRBJ2-1; TCRdb picks TRBD1, but there is no DNA to check that call. Sequences were obtained from naive CXCR3- CD8+ T cells from blood. This sample's subset: CD45RO-CCR7+CD27+CD95- naive CD8+ T cells lacking CXCR3 (TNR3-). CDR3 sequence: CASSLARGPQVWFF.